This is a list of T cell receptor beta chains from one sample in a study of CD8 T cells in ankylosing spondylitis. Via MiXCR, TCRdb re-called the 5' RACE reads, giving one row per CDR3 protein. The sample holds about 69,000 distinct CDR3 sequences, about 5.4% seen once. Sequencing was performed on blood, either unsorted or a sorted T cell fraction (not recorded which). These receptors came from a male donor with ankylosing spondylitis or in good health (not recorded which). Both conserved end residues are part of each CDR3. The D gene is left open where the match is weak. Size values are once, few and many counts, or a class for expanded clones, and some rows have none.

abundance | d_gene | j_gene | v_gene | CDR3aa | CDR3nt
many | . | TRBJ2-5 | TRBV7-2 | CASMGGSQETQYF | TGTGCCAGCATGGGGGGATCCCAAGAGACCCAGTACTTC
many | TRBD1 | TRBJ2-2 | TRBV20-1 | CSAHLRGQSTGELFF | TGCAGTGCTCATCTCAGGGGGCAAAGCACCGGGGAGCTGTTTTTT
many | TRBD1 | TRBJ1-4 | TRBV18 | CASSSIQGDGEKLFF | TGTGCCAGCTCATCTATACAGGGGGACGGTGAAAAACTGTTTTTT
many | . | TRBJ1-1 | TRBV7-9 | CASSWGAMAEAFF | TGTGCCAGCAGCTGGGGGGCAATGGCTGAAGCTTTCTTT
many | TRBD1 | TRBJ1-2 | TRBV28 | CASSFYHDRAFYGYTF | TGTGCCAGCAGTTTTTACCATGACAGGGCGTTCTATGGCTACACCTTC
many | . | TRBJ2-7 | TRBV7-2 | CASSLGDWAYEQYF | TGTGCCAGCAGCTTAGGGGACTGGGCCTACGAGCAGTACTTC
many | . | TRBJ1-6 | TRBV20-1 | CSARDNWQINSPLHF | TGCAGTGCTAGAGATAATTGGCAGATTAATTCACCCCTCCACTTT
many | . | TRBJ1-1 | TRBV6-6 | CAIQDTNTEAFF | TGTGCCATCCAGGACACGAACACTGAAGCTTTCTTT
many | TRBD2 | TRBJ2-1 | TRBV20-1 | CSARAKWSLAGSYNEQFF | TGCAGTGCTAGAGCAAAGTGGTCGCTAGCGGGCTCCTACAATGAGCAGTTCTTC
many | . | TRBJ2-7 | TRBV29-1 | CSVEEAGVRDEQYF | TGCAGCGTTGAAGAGGCAGGGGTCCGCGACGAGCAGTACTTC
. | . | TRBJ2-6 | TRBV28 | CASSIAGANVQTF | TGTGCCAGCAGTATCGCTGGGGCCAACGTCCAGACTTTC
many | . | TRBJ2-7 | TRBV5-1 | CASSSTTGSYEQYF | TGCGCCAGCAGCTCCACGACTGGATCCTACGAGCAGTACTTC
many | . | TRBJ1-6 | TRBV19 | CASSAGTYGNSPLHF | TGTGCCAGTAGTGCCGGGACGTACGGGAATTCACCCCTCCACTTT
many | . | TRBJ1-2 | TRBV5-1 | CASRPAQGRDGYTF | TGCGCCAGCAGGCCGGCACAGGGAAGGGATGGCTACACCTTC